Each of the 26 T cell receptor beta chains below was sequenced from the same sample in a study of T cell changes during pregnancy in multiple sclerosis. TCRdb's table, derived via immunoSEQ multiplex PCR, lists solely in-frame clones and lacks some. This table holds approximately 65,000 clones, around nine tenths found once. The source was peripheral blood, collected in the third trimester of pregnancy. The receptor source for this set is a female donor in good health, enrolled as a control in a pregnancy study.

The sample holds a few counts of this clone. The rearrangement links TRBV27 to TRBJ1-6; 7 nucleotides match TRBD1. Trimming removed 5 bases from V and 9 bases from J; junction bases left unmatched: 10. CDR1 is MNHEY and CDR2 is SMNVEV in the germline V gene (reference sequence). The CDR3 contains 15 residues. CDR3 nucleotide sequence: TGTGCCAGCAGTCCCCGACAGGGTCGGGCTTCACCCCTCCACTTT. It yields the protein CASSPRQGRASPLHF.

This clone appeared a few times. The CDR3 nucleotides are TGTGCCAGCAGCTTGGGACTGAATAATTCACCCCTCCACTTT. Encoded protein: CASSLGLNNSPLHF. The rearrangement joins TRBV7-9 to TRBJ1-6, with D maybe TRBD1 (5 bases). CDR1 and CDR2 (germline): SEHNR, FQNEAQ (reference sequence). V was cut by 3 bases and J by 5 bases, with 8 bases left in between. The CDR3 loop spans 14 amino acids. The complete variable domain, with remaining parts taken from reference TRBV7-9 and TRBJ1-6, reads DTGVSQNPRHKITKRGQNVTFRCDPISEHNRLYWYRQTLGQGPEFLTYFQNEAQLEKSRLLSDRFSAERPKGSFSTLEIQRTEQGDSAMYLCASSLGLNNSPLHFGNGTRLTVT.

The chain carries TRBV9 and TRBJ1-3; no firm D call. The germline CDR1 and CDR2 sequences are SGDLS and YYNGEE. The CDR3 consists of 16 residues. V shed 4 bases and J shed 0 bases, with 14 bases lying between them. CDR3 sequence: CASSILPGSSGNTIYF. In DNA, the CDR3 is TGTGCCAGCAGCATACTACCGGGAAGCTCTGGAAACACCATATATTTT.

The chain joins TRBV28 to TRBJ2-7, with 8 bases identical to TRBD1. The V gene end was trimmed by 6 bases and the J gene end by 1 base; junction bases not matched to a gene: 14. This CDR3 region has 17 residues. Germline CDR1 and CDR2: MDHEN and SYDVKM. The CDR3: CASSPPAPGTGSYEQYF. The CDR3 coding sequence is TGTGCCAGCAGCCCCCCAGCCCCCGGGACAGGTTCCTACGAGCAGTACTTC.

The genes are TRBV4-1 and TRBJ2-6; D remains unclear. V was clipped by 1 base and J by 0 bases, with 10 bases between them. This CDR3 is 17 amino acids long. CDR1 is MGHRA and CDR2 is YSYEKL in the germline V gene. CDR3 DNA: TGCGCCAGCAGCCAAGGAGCCCTTCGCTCTGGGGCCAACGTCCTGACTTTC. Its protein is CASSQGALRSGANVLTF.

This clone was seen only a few times. The gene calls are TRBV6-5 and TRBJ1-6, with no clear D. Germline V gives CDR1 MNHEY, CDR2 SVGAGI. The germline V and J ends were trimmed by 0 bases and 9 bases, with 15 bases remaining between them. The CDR3 contains 16 residues. CDR3 DNA: TGTGCCAGCAGTTACTCGATAGTGGGGAGGACTTCACCCCTCCACTTT. This codes for CASSYSIVGRTSPLHF.

CDR3: CASSSDRVGYNSPLHF. DNA for the CDR3: TGCGCCAGCAGCTCCGACAGGGTGGGCTATAATTCACCCCTCCACTTT. The chain couples TRBV4-3 to TRBJ1-6; TRBD1 matches 7 bases. From germline, CDR1 is LGHNA and CDR2 YSLEER. CDR3 length: 16 residues. With V trimmed by 5 bases and J by 3 bases, 7 bases remained unmatched.

This sequence joins TRBV11-1 and TRBJ2-6; TRBD1 is a possible D gene (5 bases). The germline gives CDR1 SGHAT, CDR2 FQDESV (reference sequence). V lost 2 bases, J lost 1 base, and 6 bases lay in between. The CDR3 has 15 residues. The DNA for the CDR3 is TGTGCCAGCAGCTTATCAGGGTCTGGGGCCAACGTCCTGACTTTC. Translated: CASSLSGSGANVLTF.

This chain connects TRBV7-2 to TRBJ2-7, with D maybe TRBD2 (5 bases). Germline V gene lookup returns CDR1 SGHTA and CDR2 FQGNSA. This CDR3 contains 14 residues. V gave up 1 base and J gave up 7 bases, with 14 bases separating them. This chain's CDR3 is CASSLDMLATEQYF. The CDR3 DNA follows: TGTGCCAGCAGCTTAGACATGCTAGCAACGGAGCAGTACTTC.

Here the CDR3 DNA reads TGTGCCAGCACTCGGGGAGGAGGTTCGTATGGCTACACCTTC. Encoded protein: CASTRGGGSYGYTF. V gene TRBV6-5 combines with J gene TRBJ1-2; D is unclear. Germline V lookup: CDR1 MNHEY, CDR2 SVGAGI. V lost 7 bases and J 5 bases, leaving 17 bases between the germline ends. The CDR3 is made up of 14 amino acids.

J is TRBJ2-2 and V is TRBV4-3, with D hard to call. The CDR3 contains 15 residues. Germline-derived CDR1 and CDR2 are LGHNA and YSLEER. The V end lost 0 bases, the J end lost 0 bases, and 5 bases lay between the germline ends. CDR3 in DNA: TGCGCCAGCAGCCAAGAGAGTACGAACACCGGGGAGCTGTTTTTT. Residues: CASSQESTNTGELFF.

This chain links TRBV7-2 with TRBJ1-2, with TRBD1 identical over 7 bases. Germline CDR1 reads SGHTA; CDR2 reads FQGNSA. V was clipped by 6 bases and J by 3 bases; unmatched bases: 10. This CDR3 is built from 15 residues. The CDR3: CASSLTSQGDYGYTF. In DNA, the CDR3 is TGTGCCAGCAGTCTCACGTCGCAGGGGGACTATGGCTACACCTTC.

CDR3 protein: CASSPAGVGTQYF. The CDR3 DNA reads TGTGCCAGCAGCCCAGCGGGGGTTGGTACGCAGTATTTT. The chain recombines TRBV2 with TRBJ2-3, with 8 bases fitting TRBD2. With 6 bases clipped from V and 8 bases from J, the junction kept 7 bases outside the gene matches. This CDR3 comprises 13 residues. CDR1 is SNHLY and CDR2 is FYNNEI in the germline V gene.

CDR3 sequence (DNA): TGTGCCAGCTCTGACAGGGGACGGAGGCAGCCCCAGCATTTT. This codes for CASSDRGRRQPQHF. The chain is built from TRBV5-6 and TRBJ1-5; 8 bases are shared with TRBD1. Germline-derived CDR1 and CDR2 are SGHDT and YYEEEE. This CDR3 spans 14 amino acids. Trimming at V came to 7 bases and at J to 7 bases, leaving 10 bases not matched to a gene.

This clone has a single count. The rearrangement uses TRBV5-4 and TRBJ1-2; 7 positions match TRBD1. The CDR3 length is 14 residues. The V gene's germline CDR1 is SGHNT and CDR2 YYREEE (reference sequence). Unmatched junction bases numbered 4, after V lost 2 bases and J lost 3 bases. The CDR3, as DNA: TGTGCCAGCAGCTTTATCGGACAGGACTATGGCTACACCTTC. It codes for CASSFIGQDYGYTF.

The V call is TRBV5-4, the J call TRBJ2-1; the match to TRBD2 covers 10 bases. CDR1 SGHNT and CDR2 YYREEE come from the germline V gene (reference sequence). The CDR3 totals 16 residues. V shed 0 bases and J 6 bases; nucleotides not matched to a gene: 6. For the CDR3, the DNA is TGTGCCAGCAGCTTGGAGCGGGGGGGCCAAATCAATGAGCAGTTCTTC. It codes for CASSLERGGQINEQFF.

The chain employs TRBV7-3 and TRBJ2-7; 7 positions agree with TRBD1. The junction had 1 base not matched to a gene; V was cut back by 6 bases and J by 2 bases. CDR1 is SGHTA and CDR2 is FQGTGA in the germline V gene. CDR3 size: 12 residues. This CDR3 reads CASRDRTYEQYF. CDR3 nucleotide sequence: TGTGCCAGCAGGGACAGGACCTACGAGCAGTACTTC. The full variable domain, rest sourced from reference TRBV7-3 and TRBJ2-7, is GAGVSQTPSNKVTEKGKYVELRCDPISGHTALYWYRQSLGQGPEFLIYFQGTGAADDSGLPNDRFFAVRPEGSVSTLKIQRTERGDSAVYLCASRDRTYEQYFGPGTRLTVT.

The chain combines TRBV4-3 with TRBJ1-2, with D perhaps matching TRBD1 (5 bases). V was shortened by 2 bases and J by 7 bases, with 17 bases between the two germline ends. CDR3 length: 15 residues. Germline V gene data show CDR1 as LGHNA and CDR2 as YSLEER. The CDR3 DNA reads as TGCGCCAGCAGCCAAACCCAGGGTGACTCCGGTGGCTACACCTTC. This translates into CASSQTQGDSGGYTF.

This clone was recorded only once. This CDR3 is CASSFSQKAFF. In DNA form, the CDR3 reads TGTGCCAGCAGTTTCTCACAGAAAGCTTTCTTT. This rearrangement joins TRBV28 to TRBJ1-1; D is unclear. This CDR3 is built from 11 residues. V was clipped by 3 bases and J by 9 bases, with 8 bases between them. CDR1 is MDHEN, CDR2 SYDVKM, per germline.

The rearrangement links TRBV11-1 to TRBJ2-6; 11 nucleotides line up with TRBD1. CDR1 is SGHAT and CDR2 is FQDESV in the germline V gene (reference sequence). The J segment lost 3 bases and the V segment lost 3 bases, leaving 7 bases of the junction unmatched. CDR3 size: 18 residues. CDR3 sequence: CASSFTDRGLLGANVLTF. The CDR3 DNA is TGTGCCAGCAGCTTTACGGACAGGGGGCTTCTTGGGGCCAACGTCCTGACTTTC.

The rearrangement uses TRBV9 and TRBJ2-3, with 9 positions matching TRBD2. The CDR3 is made up of 17 amino acids. Germline CDR1 reads SGDLS; CDR2 reads YYNGEE. The trim removed 0 bases at V and 2 bases at J, leaving 7 bases unmatched. CDR3 region: CASSVGSSGAFTDTQYF. CDR3 coding DNA: TGTGCCAGCAGCGTAGGCTCTAGCGGGGCTTTCACAGATACGCAGTATTTT.

The chain recombines TRBV5-5 with TRBJ2-7; no clear D gene. This CDR3 has 11 amino acids. Germline-derived CDR1 and CDR2 are SGHKS and YYEKEE (reference sequence). Trimming left V 4 bases short and J 3 bases short, with 5 bases between. The CDR3 reads CASSQFYEQYF. DNA for the CDR3: TGTGCCAGCAGCCAATTCTACGAGCAGTACTTC.

This rearrangement joins TRBV4-3 to TRBJ1-3; maybe TRBD1 (5 bases). The CDR3 has 15 residues. The germline CDR1 and CDR2 sequences are LGHNA and YSLEER. V was cut by 0 bases and J by 1 base, with 7 bases left in between. The CDR3 bases are TGCGCCAGCAGCCAAGATCGGGGGTCTGGAAACACCATATATTTT. It codes for CASSQDRGSGNTIYF.

This clone has a handful of counts. The chain combines TRBV18 with TRBJ1-1, with D maybe TRBD1 (5 bases). The CDR3 runs 14 residues. V was trimmed by 6 bases and J by 4 bases, leaving 15 bases between them. In germline, CDR1 is KGHSH, CDR2 LQKENI. The CDR3 nucleotides are TGTGCCAGCTCTGCGGGACGGGGCGGCACTGAAGCTTTCTTT. The encoded protein is CASSAGRGGTEAFF.

This clone has a single count. V and J are TRBV5-4 and TRBJ1-2, with D perhaps TRBD1 (5 bases). This CDR3 has 17 amino acids. The germline V gene encodes CDR1 SGHNT and CDR2 YYREEE (reference sequence). The V end was cut by 0 bases, the J end by 5 bases, with 20 bases between. The CDR3 sequence: CASSLDQGAVGYYGYTF. As DNA, the CDR3 is TGTGCCAGCAGCTTGGATCAGGGTGCGGTCGGGTATTATGGCTACACCTTC.

The chain has TRBV9 and TRBJ2-6; D is possibly TRBD1 (5 bases). The CDR3 runs to 17 residues. Germline CDR1 is SGDLS and CDR2 is YYNGEE. The V gene lost 0 bases and the J gene lost 1 base, with 11 bases spanning the gap. The CDR3 protein is CASSVVASGSGANVLTF. CDR3 nucleotide sequence: TGTGCCAGCAGCGTAGTGGCTTCAGGGTCTGGGGCCAACGTCCTGACTTTC.